This T cell receptor (beta chain) was recorded in a study of CD8+ T cells in alopecia areata. The study, taken as a whole, reports: Mice showed clearer TCR sharing than patients did, a gap that was possibly HLA-related. Lesional scalp, especially alopecia totalis/universalis, showed higher clonality than normal scalp.

The researchers isolated CD4+ and CD8+ T cells from PBMCs by sorting. RNA, once extracted, was reverse transcribed into cDNA for use as the sequencing template. This table comes from immunoSEQ multiplex PCR, and its TCRdb copy is limited to in-frame clones, with some not included. The sample holds around 150,000 clones, around two thirds seen once. The table lists this clone with a few counts. As yet, its antigen is unknown. V was clipped by 0 bases and J by 5 bases, with 6 bases between them. The CDR3 sequence is 12 residues long. Germline V gives CDR1 SGHRS, CDR2 YFSETQ. The receptor comes from a human donor in good health. Sequences were obtained from CD8+ T cells sorted from blood. The gene calls are TRBV5-1 and TRBJ2-7; D is undetermined. CDR3 loop: CASSLDGHEQYF. DNA of the CDR3: TGCGCCAGCAGCTTGGATGGGCACGAGCAGTACTTC.